Sequencing of this T cell receptor (beta chain) was carried out in a study of blood T cells in healthy people across ages (dated by TCRdb to between 2015 and 2016). In terms of the full investigation: In model experiments, roughly one uniquely barcoded TCR beta cDNA molecule per two T cells was captured by template switching. Using deep sequencing normalized with unique cDNA molecular identifiers, the study measured how TCR beta repertoire diversity changes with age. Donors were grouped into four age groups: young (average roughly 15 years), middle-aged (39), aged (over 55) and long-lived (approximately 81). To avoid experimental bias, donors of different ages were spread randomly across the sequencing lanes. For two donors (one aged 18 to 30 and one aged 80 or older), the study analyzed two additional independent replicas of 1 million unique cDNA reads from the same blood draw. On the study overall, not on this receptor specifically: Observed TCR beta diversity correlated strongly with the percentage of naive T cells measured by flow cytometry. As age increased, observed TCR beta diversity per million T cells dropped in a roughly linear way, and a significant reduction was already evident by age around 41. The CMV infection status of donors was not known, potentially confounding age-related changes in expanded clonotypes. Compared with the aged group, the long-lived group had more naive CD4+ T cells, fewer expanded clones and increased TCR diversity, suggesting age selection. Total diversity estimates from one million sequenced T cells were considered lower bounds and underestimates. Because profiling used bulk unsorted PBMCs, naive and antigen-experienced compartments could not be compared conclusively.

CDR1 MGHRA and CDR2 YSYEKL were looked up in the germline V gene. CDR3 length: 16 amino acids, cysteine to phenylalanine. The CDR3 DNA has 48 bases and is translated from base 1. V was cut back by 0 bases and J by 3 bases, leaving a gap of 14 bases between them. The library was generated by 5' RACE. Sequencing relied on an Illumina HiSeq 2500. A second PCR of roughly 6 to 12 cycles was performed with a sample-barcoded 5' primer and a J-beta primer mix. A unique molecular identifier was introduced onto each TCR beta cDNA molecule by a template-switch 5' adaptor carrying 12 random nucleotides. At least 3 million CDR3-containing paired-end reads were obtained from each sample. First-strand cDNA synthesis was performed from all RNA using the Mint cDNA synthesis kit, with priming by a TRBC-specific oligonucleotide. Following uracil-DNA glycosylase treatment, all cDNA underwent a first 18-cycle PCR with the universal primers M1SS and BC2_uni_R. Concerning the study's data processing: For normalization, 1 million high-quality reads, each with a distinct molecular identifier, were randomly selected from each sample. Instead of being binned into consensus sequences, reads that shared molecular identifiers were thrown out. MiTCR, with a Q25 quality threshold and the strictest error-elimination algorithm, was used for CDR3 identification, clonotype clustering and error correction. Lower-bound total TCR beta diversity was estimated with a nonparametric unseen species model using Euler transformation. TCRdb applied fastp at Q25 and MiXCR to the public reads, then kept only in-frame beta chains. Each entry is one CDR3 protein sequence, shown with its most common DNA and genes. These V and J calls originate from TCRdb's pipeline instead of the authors' own analysis. The sample yields roughly 650,000 distinct CDR3 sequences; about 30% were counted once. Jointly, the top ten make up 15% to 17% of the sample.

As for this clonotype: The clone's antigen remains unknown. One base away there is no much larger clone; base qualities are not given.

Systemically healthy Caucasian individuals from Russia, 35 to 50 in total and aged roughly 6 to 100 years, were included as donors. Approximately 9 milliliters of peripheral blood were collected from each donor into EDTA-treated Vacutainer tubes. Ficoll-Paque density-gradient centrifugation was used to isolate PBMCs, with at least 7 million per sample. Total RNA was extracted from PBMCs with Trizol reagent, with at least 6 micrograms obtained per sample. For every donor, flow cytometry on a PBMC aliquot measured the percentage of naive CD45RAhigh/CD27high T cells. This TCR came from a woman older than 75 in good health. Donor details come from another sample of the same person, matched by shared clones. The sequenced material came from blood. The chain is encoded by TRBV4-1 joined to TRBJ2-5; the D segment may tentatively be TRBD1 or TRBD2, each giving 6 matched bases. The nucleotide sequence reads TGCGCCAGCAGCCAAGACAGGGGCCCGGGGGAAGAGACCCAGTACTTC. The resulting protein is CASSQDRGPGEETQYF.